The 24 T cell receptor beta chains below all came from one sample that was sequenced in a study of regulatory T cells in long-lasting Graves disease. Specified time point: newly diagnosed GD, antithyroid drugs for less than 3 months. From PBMCs, RNA was extracted and then used to make the TCR library. Both iRepertoire HTBI primers and Arm-PCR of CDR3 regions were used to build the TCR beta libraries. TCRdb recomputed calls from the multiplex PCR reads with MiXCR, one row per CDR3 protein. Among about 530,000 distinct CDR3 sequences listed, roughly a sixth were seen once. Separately, the same data were catalogued under a study of T cells in Graves' hyperthyroidism and ophthalmopathy.

The starting material was peripheral blood mononuclear cells (PBMCs), obtained at new diagnosis, from a patient treated with antithyroid drugs. These receptor sequences come from a middle-aged woman with Graves disease.

This clonotype was picked up a small number of times. Since a much larger clone is just one base distant, this may be a read error. The chain is built from TRBV11-2 and TRBJ2-7, with 9 bases aligning to TRBD1. The germline gives CDR1 SGHAT, CDR2 FQNNGV. Unmatched junction bases numbered 5, after V lost 5 bases and J lost 0 bases. This CDR3 is 15 amino acids long. The CDR3 protein is CASSVGTGSSYEQYF. DNA for the CDR3: TGTGCCAGCAGCGTAGGGACAGGGAGCTCCTACGAGCAGTACTTC.

Concerning this clonotype: This may come from a read error, since a much larger clone is one base off. The rearrangement uses TRBV3-1 and TRBJ2-5, with TRBD2 as a possible D gene (6 bases). Germline values: CDR1 LGHDT, CDR2 YNNKEL (reference sequence). Trimming removed 3 bases from V and 9 bases from J, with 14 bases in between. CDR3 size: 13 residues. The CDR3 loop reads CASSHTVGEAQYF. The CDR3 nucleotides are TGTGCCAGCAGCCATACTGTAGGGGAGGCCCAGTACTTC.

The chain carries TRBV5-5 and TRBJ1-5, with D possibly being TRBD1 (5 bases). The ends were cut back, 1 base at V and 1 base at J, with 12 bases in the middle. The CDR3 consists of 16 residues. Germline CDR1 SGHKS, CDR2 YYEKEE (reference sequence). CDR3 DNA sequence: TGTGCCAGCAGCTTGTTAGGAGACAGAAGCAATCAGCCCCAGCATTTT. This encodes CASSLLGDRSNQPQHF.

This chain joins TRBV4-1 and TRBJ2-3; D call uncertain. The CDR3 extends over 14 amino acids. The germline V and J ends were trimmed by 3 bases and 4 bases, with 11 bases remaining between them. Germline-derived CDR1 and CDR2 are MGHRA and YSYEKL. The CDR3: CASSQGAQADTQYF. The CDR3 DNA reads TGCGCCAGCAGCCAGGGTGCGCAGGCAGATACGCAGTATTTT.

This clonotype was observed at least ten times. The V gene is TRBV15, the J gene TRBJ2-3; D is uncertain. CDR3 length: 15 amino acids. CDR1 and CDR2 (germline): LNHNV, YYDKDF (reference sequence). Trimming cost V 4 bases and J 3 bases, with 14 bases left between them. CDR3 residues: CATSIMYPQTDTQYF. The CDR3 coding sequence is TGTGCCACCAGCATTATGTACCCCCAGACAGATACGCAGTATTTT.

This clonotype has ten or more counts. The chain joins TRBV27 to TRBJ2-7; a possible D gene is TRBD2 (5 bases). V lost 0 bases, J lost 0 bases, and 6 bases lay in between. The CDR3 is 14 residues long. Germline CDR1 MNHEY, CDR2 SMNVEV (reference sequence). The CDR3 DNA follows: TGTGCCAGCAGTTTATCCGGGAACTCCTACGAGCAGTACTTC. It yields the protein CASSLSGNSYEQYF.

This clonotype has at least ten counts. This chain connects TRBV5-1 to TRBJ1-1, with unresolved D. V was shortened by 4 bases and J by 1 base, with 8 bases between the two germline ends. The CDR3 covers 13 residues. Per germline, CDR1 SGHRS and CDR2 YFSETQ. The CDR3 DNA sequence: TGCGCCAGCAGCCGGGCCGAGAACACTGAAGCTTTCTTT. The encoded protein is CASSRAENTEAFF.

The sample holds one count of this clonotype. It is likely a read error, because the conserved phenylalanine at the end of the CDR3 is missing. This chain joins TRBV5-1 and TRBJ2-6; 8 bases fit TRBD1. CDR3 length: 15 residues. The V gene's germline CDR1 is SGHRS and CDR2 YFSETQ. The ends lost 7 bases at V and 2 bases at J; junction bases unmatched: 5. CDR3 sequence reads: CASGQGQTGANVLTL. The CDR3 DNA reads as TGCGCCAGCGGACAGGGACAAACTGGGGCCAACGTCCTGACTCTC.

This clonotype turned up a few times. V is TRBV19 and J is TRBJ2-3; TRBD2 is a possible D gene (6 bases). Germline-derived CDR1 and CDR2 are LNHDA and SQIVND (reference sequence). CDR3 length: 15 amino acids. The V and J ends lost 6 bases and 0 bases respectively, with 13 bases between them. CDR3 residues: CASRTSTQSTDTQYF. CDR3 coding DNA: TGTGCCAGTAGGACTAGTACCCAGAGCACAGATACGCAGTATTTT.

This clonotype was recorded many times. The CDR3 protein is CASRDDRGNQPQHF. In DNA form, the CDR3 reads TGTGCCAGCAGAGACGACAGGGGCAATCAGCCCCAGCATTTT. J is TRBJ1-5 and V is TRBV6-1; 7 bases agree with TRBD1. J was trimmed by 2 bases and V by 6 bases; bases with no gene match: 4. The length of the CDR3 is 14 residues. CDR1 MNHNS and CDR2 SASEGT come from the germline V gene.

This clonotype appeared many times. The rearrangement joins TRBV12-3 or TRBV12-4 to TRBJ2-2; D remains ambiguous. With 3 bases removed from V and 6 bases from J, the gap between germline ends came to 14 bases. CDR3 length: 15 residues. The CDR3 DNA is TGTGCCAGCAGTTTCGAGTCGATGGGCGCCGGGGAGCTGTTTTTT. Translation: CASSFESMGAGELFF.

The sample holds many counts of this clonotype. The chain combines TRBV7-9 with TRBJ2-7, with a tentative D call TRBD2 (6 bases). CDR1 SEHNR and CDR2 FQNEAQ come from the germline V gene (reference sequence). The V end was cut by 1 base, the J end by 2 bases, with 15 bases between. This CDR3 spans 16 amino acids. The CDR3 spells CASSLGGDWLPYEQYF. Here the CDR3 DNA reads TGTGCCAGCAGCTTAGGTGGGGACTGGCTCCCCTACGAGCAGTACTTC.

CDR3 amino acids: CASSSPAASGGVTGELFF. The CDR3 nucleotides are TGTGCCAGCAGCTCCCCCGCCGCTAGCGGGGGGGTCACCGGGGAGCTGTTTTTT. The chain has TRBV9 and TRBJ2-2; 12 positions agree with TRBD2. Germline V gives CDR1 SGDLS, CDR2 YYNGEE. CDR3 length: 18 amino acids. The trim removed 4 bases at V and 4 bases at J, leaving 11 bases unmatched. Complete variable domain (other parts from reference TRBV9 and TRBJ2-2): DSGVTQTPKHLITATGQRVTLRCSPRSGDLSVYWYQQSLDQGLQFLIQYYNGEERAKGNILERFSAQQFPDLHSELNLSSLELGDSALYFCASSSPAASGGVTGELFFGEGSRLTVL.

This clonotype was counted at least ten times. The chain uses TRBV20-1 and TRBJ2-1; the match to TRBD2 covers 10 bases. The CDR3 spans 15 residues. With V trimmed by 1 base and J by 7 bases, 7 bases remained unmatched. Germline V gives CDR1 DFQATT, CDR2 SNEGSKA (reference sequence). CDR3 residues: CSARGRTSGGNEQFF. The CDR3 region has the DNA TGCAGTGCTAGAGGACGGACTAGCGGAGGGAATGAGCAGTTCTTC.

V and J are TRBV20-1 and TRBJ1-2; no reliable D call. Trimming pared 6 bases from V and 8 bases from J, leaving 13 bases between. CDR1 and CDR2 from the germline V gene are DFQATT and SNEGSKA (reference sequence). The CDR3 extends over 11 amino acids. The CDR3 region has the DNA TGCAGTGCAGGCCCAGAGGTCGGCTACACCTTC. Residues: CSAGPEVGYTF.

Many counts were recorded for this clonotype. This chain links TRBV9 with TRBJ1-1, with D unresolved. The CDR3 is made up of 13 amino acids. Trimming shortened V by 0 bases and J by 1 base, and 4 bases separated the two germline ends. Per the germline V gene, CDR1 is SGDLS and CDR2 is YYNGEE. The CDR3 bases are TGTGCCAGCAGCGTAGCAGCGAACACTGAAGCTTTCTTT. As protein: CASSVAANTEAFF.

This clonotype was seen a handful of times. The chain carries TRBV2 and TRBJ1-2, with a weak D call TRBD1 (6 bases). The CDR3 is made up of 16 amino acids. Per germline, CDR1 SNHLY and CDR2 FYNNEI. V was cut by 5 bases and J by 2 bases, with 18 bases left in between. CDR3 bases: TGTGCCAGCAGTACCGCGGGGGCCCTATCAAACTATGGCTACACCTTC. This translates into CASSTAGALSNYGYTF.

This clonotype was counted many times. The chain combines TRBV12-3 or TRBV12-4 with TRBJ2-1, with D perhaps matching TRBD2 (6 bases). Trimming pared 6 bases from V and 10 bases from J, leaving 13 bases between. There are 12 residues in the CDR3. CDR3 nucleotides: TGTGCCAGCAGCCATGGCGGGACCGAGCAGTTCTTC. Its protein is CASSHGGTEQFF.

This clonotype was seen only a few times. This sequence joins TRBV19 and TRBJ2-7, with D perhaps matching TRBD2 (5 bases). V was pared by 3 bases and J by 4 bases, with 16 bases between. The CDR3 consists of 15 residues. Germline V gives CDR1 LNHDA, CDR2 SQIVND (reference sequence). This chain's CDR3 is CASSMGYGSTYEQYF. The CDR3 DNA reads as TGTGCCAGTAGTATGGGATATGGGAGTACGTACGAGCAGTACTTC.

The rearrangement joins TRBV9 to TRBJ1-2; D may be TRBD1 (5 bases). Germline V gives CDR1 SGDLS, CDR2 YYNGEE. This CDR3 is 14 amino acids long. Trimming stripped 0 bases from V and 4 bases from J, with 10 bases between. In DNA, the CDR3 is TGTGCCAGCAGCGTAGGGGAGGGGCTCTATGGCTACACCTTC. Translation gives CASSVGEGLYGYTF.

This clonotype occurred many times. The chain recombines TRBV5-1 with TRBJ2-1; 9 bases map to TRBD1. The CDR3 extends over 15 amino acids. Looked up from germline, CDR1 is SGHRS and CDR2 is YFSETQ. The ends lost 3 bases at V and 6 bases at J; junction bases unmatched: 7. CDR3 nucleotides: TGCGCCAGCAGCTGGGGGACAGGGATACGCAATGAGCAGTTCTTC. As protein: CASSWGTGIRNEQFF.

This clonotype has only a few counts. V gene TRBV29-1 combines with J gene TRBJ2-2, with 7 bases that match TRBD1. The CDR3 is 15 amino acids. Germline V CDR1 and CDR2: SQVTM, ANQGSEA. V gave up 4 bases and J gave up 4 bases; unmatched junction bases: 9. CDR3 nucleotide sequence: TGCAGCGTTGCGGGCGAGACAGGGACCACCGGGGAGCTGTTTTTT. This sequence encodes CSVAGETGTTGELFF.

There are many counts of this clonotype. The chain employs TRBV7-2 and TRBJ2-7, with 12 bases that match TRBD2. Germline assignment: CDR1 SGHTA and CDR2 FQGNSA. The CDR3 covers 15 residues. The junction had 4 bases not matched to a gene; V was cut back by 5 bases and J by 2 bases. CDR3 DNA sequence: TGTGCCAGCAGCACCGCTAGCGGGGGGGCCTACGAGCAGTACTTC. Residues: CASSTASGGAYEQYF.

A few counts support this clonotype. CDR3 sequence: CASSPYSDLRSPDTQYF. The CDR3, as DNA: TGTGCCAGCAGTCCCTACTCCGACCTCCGGAGCCCAGATACGCAGTATTTT. The gene calls are TRBV27 and TRBJ2-3; D ambiguous. The germline CDR1 and CDR2 sequences are MNHEY and SMNVEV (reference sequence). Trimming shortened V by 5 bases and J by 4 bases, and 22 bases separated the two germline ends. CDR3 size: 17 residues.